The 11 T cell receptor beta chains reported below all come from one sample, sequenced in a study of T cells expressing NK-cell markers. From its re-call of the 5' RACE reads, TCRdb lists each CDR3 protein once, without DNA. The sample includes a few hundred thousand distinct CDR3 sequences. Source material: blood T cells: a sorted CD56 or NKG2C T cell subset, CD4+ or CD8+ T cells, or bulk PBMC T cells (not recorded which). The receptors shown here come from a woman between 50 and 59 years old in good health.

V gene TRBV6-2 or TRBV6-3 combines with J gene TRBJ2-3; TCRdb's D call, TRBD2, is unchecked because there is no DNA. This CDR3 spans 17 amino acids. Germline V gene lookup returns CDR1 MNHEY and CDR2 SVGEGT. CDR3 in amino acids: CASSPDSGGSAGRAQYF.

J is TRBJ2-5 and V is TRBV14; TCRdb designates TRBD2, a call that cannot be tested without DNA. Germline values: CDR1 SGHDN, CDR2 FVKESK. The CDR3 is 15 amino acids. This CDR3 is CASSRAAGPQETQYF.

This chain uses TRBV9 with TRBJ2-2. Germline V gives CDR1 SGDLS, CDR2 YYNGEE. The CDR3 totals 16 residues. CDR3 protein: CASSISANPNTGELFF.

The chain recombines TRBV5-1 with TRBJ1-1; the TRBD1 assignment by TCRdb is unverifiable without DNA. CDR1 is SGHRS, CDR2 YFSETQ, per germline. The CDR3 is 14 residues long. The CDR3 reads CASKGQAMNTEAFF. The full variable domain, its missing parts supplied by reference TRBV5-1 and TRBJ1-1, is KAGVTQTPRYLIKTRGQQVTLSCSPISGHRSVSWYQQTPGQGLQFLFEYFSETQRNKGNFPGRFSGRQFSNSRSEMNVSTLELGDSALYLCASKGQAMNTEAFFGQGTRLTVV.

The chain joins TRBV12-3 or TRBV12-4 to TRBJ2-7; absent DNA, TCRdb's TRBD1 call cannot be checked. The CDR3 has 14 amino acids. CDR3: CASSSGVLGNEQYF.

V is TRBV10-3 and J is TRBJ1-1; the TCRdb D gene call, TRBD1, has no DNA to confirm it. CDR1 ENHRY and CDR2 SYGVKD come from the germline V gene. There are 18 residues in the CDR3. This CDR3 reads CAISETTGTGGMGTEAFF.

The rearrangement links TRBV14 to TRBJ2-1; TCRdb gives TRBD2 as the D gene, but with no DNA this cannot be confirmed. The germline V gene has CDR1 SGHDN and CDR2 FVKESK. The CDR3 loop spans 17 amino acids. The CDR3 region is CASSQVKTSVFGDEQFF.

V is TRBV5-1 and J is TRBJ1-1. The CDR3 length is 15 residues. CDR1 and CDR2 from the germline V gene are SGHRS and YFSETQ. The chain's CDR3 is CASSSAGARNTEAFF.

The rearrangement joins TRBV25-1 to TRBJ2-3; lacking DNA, the TRBD2 call made by TCRdb goes unchecked. The CDR3 is 17 amino acids. Germline lookup yields CDR1 MGHDK and CDR2 SYGVNS. The chain's CDR3 is CASSDPLLAGGSDTQYF.

The CDR3 spells CASSFSGTGTYEQYF. This chain links TRBV7-2 with TRBJ2-7; without DNA, the TCRdb call of TRBD1 cannot be checked. The CDR3 totals 15 residues. Germline CDR1 SGHTA, CDR2 FQGNSA.

V usage is TRBV12-3 or TRBV12-4 and J usage is TRBJ1-2; absent DNA, TCRdb's TRBD1 call cannot be checked. The CDR3 has 16 residues. This CDR3 is CASSLSPVKANYGYTF.